This TCR beta chain was captured by sequencing in a study of T cell responses to AZD1222 COVID-19 vaccine. Background on the study: Some second doses came at about 4 weeks and others at about 12 weeks; these were pooled.

Overall study findings and caveats: Seropositive status at baseline applied to only a handful of AZD1222 recipients. Once two AZD1222 doses were given, Spike-specific TCR breadth and depth went up.

A remark on this clone: Its antigen is unidentified.

CDR1 and CDR2 from the germline V gene are SGHNT and YYREEE (reference sequence). The CDR3 is 14 amino acids. Trimming cost V 3 bases and J 2 bases; bases outside gene matches: 0. The data were produced by immunoSEQ multiplex PCR, yet TCRdb's version contains in-frame clones alone and is incomplete. This table holds roughly 100,000 clones, 80% to 90% found once. This clonotype originated in an adult in good health. The V call is TRBV5-4, the J call TRBJ1-2; 11 bases fit TRBD1. The sequences come from peripheral blood, collected on day 0 of AZD1222 vaccination. CDR3 region: CASSWTGGNYGYTF. CDR3 in DNA: TGTGCCAGCAGCTGGACAGGGGGCAACTATGGCTACACCTTC.